What follows are 23 T cell receptor beta chains derived from one specimen sequenced in a study of T cells after yellow fever vaccination. TCRdb ran MiXCR on the 5' RACE reads and lists one entry per CDR3 protein. Among 250,000 to 300,000 distinct CDR3 sequences, about an eighth were seen once, and the ten largest hold about 0.54%. Sequencing used CD4+ T cells sorted from PBMCs, obtained 45 days after the yellow fever booster vaccination. Receptor source: a young man who received the YFV17D yellow fever vaccine.

The table lists this clonotype with a few counts. The rearrangement joins TRBV5-6 to TRBJ2-7; 12 nucleotides agree with TRBD1. CDR3 length: 14 amino acids. V dropped 4 bases and J dropped 5; count of bases not matched to a gene: 4. The germline CDR1 and CDR2 sequences are SGHDT and YYEEEE. For the CDR3, the DNA is TGTGCCAGCAGCGGGGACAGGGGGCGCGACGAGCAGTACTTC. Translation: CASSGDRGRDEQYF.

This clonotype has a handful of counts. The chain carries TRBV7-2 and TRBJ1-4, with D perhaps matching TRBD1 (6 bases). Germline CDR1 SGHTA, CDR2 FQGNSA. The CDR3 is made up of 14 amino acids. The germline V and J ends were trimmed by 5 bases and 1 base, with 8 bases remaining between them. CDR3 nucleotides: TGTGCCAGCAGCGCGGGACAAACTAATGAAAAACTGTTTTTT. Translation: CASSAGQTNEKLFF.

The CDR3 loop is CASSISSGGAYNEQFF. The CDR3 DNA sequence: TGTGCCAGTAGTATTTCCAGCGGGGGGGCCTACAATGAGCAGTTCTTC. The V and J genes are TRBV19 and TRBJ2-1, with 10 positions matching TRBD2. With V trimmed by 3 bases and J by 2 bases, 4 bases remained unmatched. The CDR3 covers 16 residues. Germline-derived CDR1 and CDR2 are LNHDA and SQIVND (reference sequence).

The chain joins TRBV27 to TRBJ1-5, with 8 bases aligning to TRBD1. The CDR3 loop spans 13 amino acids. CDR1 MNHEY and CDR2 SMNVEV come from the germline V gene (reference sequence). V shed 8 bases and J 3 bases; nucleotides not matched to a gene: 3. CDR3 in DNA: TGTGCCAGCGGACAGGGCTTCAATCAGCCCCAGCATTTT. Its translation is CASGQGFNQPQHF.

This clonotype was seen a few times. V is TRBV7-6 and J is TRBJ2-1, with D perhaps matching TRBD1 (5 bases). V gave up 5 bases and J gave up 6 bases, with 11 bases separating them. The CDR3 is 13 amino acids. Germline V gene data show CDR1 as SGHVS and CDR2 as FNYEAQ. CDR3 amino acids: CASSRPGPNEQFF. CDR3 DNA sequence: TGTGCCAGCAGCCGCCCAGGGCCCAATGAGCAGTTCTTC. Together with reference TRBV7-6 and TRBJ2-1, the CDR3 gives the full variable domain: GAGVSQSPRYKVTKRGQDVALRCDPISGHVSLYWYRQALGQGPEFLTYFNYEAQQDKSGLPNDRFSAERPEGSISTLTIQRTEQRDSAMYRCASSRPGPNEQFFGPGTRLTVL.

This chain joins TRBV20-1 and TRBJ1-5; no reliable D call. Trimming shortened V by 3 bases and J by 1 base, and 13 bases separated the two germline ends. Germline V gene sequence: CDR1 DFQATT, CDR2 SNEGSKA (reference sequence). This CDR3 has 15 residues. CDR3 nucleotides: TGCAGTGCTAGTGCCCAGTCGCGAAGCAATCAGCCCCAGCATTTT. It yields the protein CSASAQSRSNQPQHF.

Turning to this clonotype: Germline and junction disagree at one end, which may indicate a read error. DNA of the CDR3: TGCAGTGCTAAGCGCCCGGGGGGAGAGACCCAGCACTTC. It specifies CSAKRPGGETQHF. The chain recombines TRBV20-1 with TRBJ2-5; 7 bases are a match to TRBD2. The CDR3 spans 13 residues. Germline lookup yields CDR1 DFQATT and CDR2 SNEGSKA (reference sequence).

This sequence joins TRBV5-5 and TRBJ2-1, with D hard to call. With 2 bases removed from V and 4 bases from J, the gap between germline ends came to 13 bases. This CDR3 spans 15 amino acids. Germline CDR1 SGHKS, CDR2 YYEKEE (reference sequence). The CDR3 loop is CASSFVVNLYNEQFF. CDR3 coding DNA: TGTGCCAGCAGCTTCGTTGTGAATTTATACAATGAGCAGTTCTTC.

This clonotype was seen a few times. The CDR3 reads CASSLKLAGGGYNEQFF. The CDR3 DNA sequence: TGTGCCAGCAGCTTAAAGCTAGCGGGAGGGGGCTACAATGAGCAGTTCTTC. The chain has TRBV7-9 and TRBJ2-1, with TRBD2 matching over 12 bases. From germline, CDR1 is SEHNR and CDR2 FQNEAQ (reference sequence). The CDR3 runs 17 residues. V shed 2 bases and J 3 bases; nucleotides not matched to a gene: 5.

This clonotype was recorded a few times. This chain joins TRBV5-5 and TRBJ2-7; D gene unclear. This CDR3 comprises 12 residues. The V end lost 4 bases, the J end lost 7 bases, and 12 bases lay between the germline ends. Germline loops: CDR1 SGHKS, CDR2 YYEKEE (reference sequence). The CDR3 DNA reads as TGTGCCAGCAGCACCCCGCTGGGGGAGCAGTACTTC. Translating it yields CASSTPLGEQYF.

Many counts were recorded for this clonotype. V is TRBV6-5 and J is TRBJ1-2, with TRBD1 identical over 7 bases. Germline lookup yields CDR1 MNHEY and CDR2 SVGAGI. J lost 4 bases, V lost 0 bases, and 8 bases had no gene match. This CDR3 has 16 amino acids. CDR3 sequence reads: CASSYSIRTGVYGYTF. As DNA, the CDR3 is TGTGCCAGCAGTTACTCGATCCGGACAGGCGTCTATGGCTACACCTTC.

This clonotype was counted between two and nine times. J is TRBJ2-1 and V is TRBV7-8; TRBD2 matches 12 bases. This CDR3 is built from 18 residues. With 5 bases clipped from V and 0 bases from J, the junction kept 8 bases outside the gene matches. Germline V gene lookup returns CDR1 SGHVS and CDR2 FQNEAQ. Written as DNA, the CDR3 is TGTGCCAGCAGCAGGACTAGCGGGACTCTAAGCTCCTACAATGAGCAGTTCTTC. As protein: CASSRTSGTLSSYNEQFF.

This clonotype was counted between two and nine times. The chain carries TRBV20-1 and TRBJ1-1; D gene uncertain. CDR1 is DFQATT, CDR2 SNEGSKA, per germline (reference sequence). The CDR3 has 12 residues. Trimming removed 4 bases from V and 5 bases from J, with 11 bases in between. The CDR3 here is CSANEVWTEAFF. In DNA, the CDR3 is TGCAGTGCTAATGAGGTGTGGACTGAAGCTTTCTTT.

The V call is TRBV23-1, the J call TRBJ2-2, with D possibly TRBD1 on 6 matching bases. TRBV23-1 is labeled an ORF, and its function is uncertain. This CDR3 has 16 amino acids. Trimming took off 0 bases at V and 6 bases at J, with 14 bases between the two ends. The CDR3 reads CASSQSGRGASGELFF. The CDR3 region has the DNA TGCGCCAGCAGTCAATCAGGCAGGGGAGCATCCGGGGAGCTGTTTTTT.

There are a few counts of this clonotype. This chain links TRBV5-1 with TRBJ2-7; TRBD2 matches at 9 bases. The trim removed 0 bases at V and 3 bases at J, leaving 7 bases unmatched. In germline, CDR1 is SGHRS, CDR2 YFSETQ. The CDR3 covers 16 residues. DNA for the CDR3: TGCGCCAGCAGCTTGGCGGTTGGTAGCGGGAGCTACGAGCAGTACTTC. Its translation is CASSLAVGSGSYEQYF.

This clonotype came up once. This rearrangement joins TRBV15 to TRBJ2-1; 13 positions agree with TRBD2. The CDR3 has 23 residues. Germline V lookup: CDR1 LNHNV, CDR2 YYDKDF (reference sequence). J was trimmed by 8 bases and V by 3 bases; bases with no gene match: 28. DNA for the CDR3: TGTGCCACCAGCAGGGCCGATTGGGGGGTGACAGTGCCCGGACTAGCGGGAGTCCATGAGCAGTTCTTC. Protein sequence: CATSRADWGVTVPGLAGVHEQFF.

This clonotype was counted a few times. The rearrangement uses TRBV5-1 and TRBJ1-1, with D maybe TRBD1 (6 bases). There are 14 residues in the CDR3. V was clipped by 1 base and J by 4 bases, with 11 bases between them. Germline assignment: CDR1 SGHRS and CDR2 YFSETQ. CDR3 DNA: TGCGCCAGCAGCTTGTGGGGGGCCGGCACTGAAGCTTTCTTT. Translation: CASSLWGAGTEAFF. Looking up the rest from reference TRBV5-1 and TRBJ1-1 gives the full variable domain: KAGVTQTPRYLIKTRGQQVTLSCSPISGHRSVSWYQQTPGQGLQFLFEYFSETQRNKGNFPGRFSGRQFSNSRSEMNVSTLELGDSALYLCASSLWGAGTEAFFGQGTRLTVV.

This chain links TRBV15 with TRBJ2-1; 9 bases line up with TRBD2. CDR3 size: 15 residues. Germline trimming cut 3 bases from V and 6 bases from J; bases unmatched to any gene: 6. Looked up from germline, CDR1 is LNHNV and CDR2 is YYDKDF (reference sequence). Written as DNA, the CDR3 is TGTGCCACCAGCAGGGCGGGACTAGCAACCAATGAGCAGTTCTTC. Translation: CATSRAGLATNEQFF.

The chain uses TRBV20-1 and TRBJ1-2, with 10 nucleotides matching TRBD1. The germline gives CDR1 DFQATT, CDR2 SNEGSKA (reference sequence). J gave up 6 bases and V 6 bases, and 7 bases lay outside the gene matches. CDR3 length: 13 residues. CDR3 bases: TGCAGTGCCCGACGCGGGACAGGGGATGGCTACACCTTC. Translated, it gives CSARRGTGDGYTF.

The J gene is TRBJ2-7, the V gene TRBV6-1; D is possibly TRBD2 (5 bases). From germline, CDR1 is MNHNS and CDR2 SASEGT. The CDR3 contains 14 residues. V lost 7 bases and J lost 3, with 16 bases in between. CDR3 sequence: CASTSPGGGYEQYF. CDR3 in DNA: TGTGCCAGCACCAGCCCCGGAGGCGGCTACGAGCAGTACTTC.

V gene TRBV5-4 combines with J gene TRBJ2-7, with 7 bases matching TRBD2. This CDR3 is built from 13 residues. V was clipped by 4 bases and J by 2 bases; unmatched bases: 3. Germline V gene sequence: CDR1 SGHNT, CDR2 YYREEE (reference sequence). CDR3 DNA: TGTGCCAGCAGCCCCGGACTAGCCTACGAGCAGTACTTC. Its protein product is CASSPGLAYEQYF.

This clonotype turned up a few times. The V call is TRBV7-6, the J call TRBJ2-2; 9 bases fit TRBD1. The trim removed 6 bases at V and 4 bases at J, leaving 6 bases unmatched. This CDR3 has 15 amino acids. Germline CDR1 and CDR2: SGHVS and FNYEAQ. The CDR3 region has the DNA TGTGCCAGCAGAAACGGACAGGGGAGCACCGGGGAGCTGTTTTTT. The encoded protein is CASRNGQGSTGELFF.

This clonotype occurred a few times. The chain carries TRBV20-1 and TRBJ2-1; no reliable D call. From germline, CDR1 is DFQATT and CDR2 SNEGSKA (reference sequence). V dropped 0 bases and J dropped 1 base, with 7 bases sitting between them. This CDR3 is 14 amino acids long. The CDR3 nucleotides are TGCAGTGCTAGAGATAGCATGTCCTACAATGAGCAGTTCTTC. Translated, it gives CSARDSMSYNEQFF.